This passage covers 6 T cell receptor beta chains from one sample sequenced in a study of T cell changes during pregnancy in multiple sclerosis. Repertoires were generated with immunoSEQ multiplex PCR, while TCRdb's copy carries only in-frame clones and drops some. The sample holds around 16,000 clones, 65% to 90% seen once. The sequences come from CD8+ T cells from peripheral blood mononuclear cells, collected after pregnancy. Receptor source: a female donor in good health, enrolled as a control in a pregnancy study.

V is TRBV5-6 and J is TRBJ2-1; no clear D gene. Trimming left V 6 bases short and J 0 bases short, with 13 bases between. This CDR3 has 15 residues. Germline CDR1 and CDR2: SGHDT and YYEEEE. The CDR3 DNA sequence: TGTGCCAGCACCCTCAAGCGTCGCTCCTACAATGAGCAGTTCTTC. Amino acids: CASTLKRRSYNEQFF. The full variable domain, its missing parts supplied by reference TRBV5-6 and TRBJ2-1, is DAGVTQSPTHLIKTRGQQVTLRCSPKSGHDTVSWYQQALGQGPQFIFQYYEEEERQRGNFPDRFSGHQFPNYSSELNVNALLLGDSALYLCASTLKRRSYNEQFFGPGTRLTVL.

The chain is built from TRBV6-6 and TRBJ2-7; 10 nucleotides match TRBD2. The trim removed 6 bases at V and 0 bases at J, leaving 5 bases unmatched. This CDR3 is 15 amino acids long. Per the germline V gene, CDR1 is MNHNY and CDR2 is SVGAGI (reference sequence). The CDR3 DNA is TGTGCCAGCAGCCAATCTAGCGGGAGCTCCTACGAGCAGTACTTC. Protein sequence: CASSQSSGSSYEQYF.

The chain recombines TRBV6-5 with TRBJ1-5, with 9 bases that match TRBD1. V was clipped by 2 bases and J by 6 bases; unmatched bases: 2. The germline gives CDR1 MNHEY, CDR2 SVGAGI. This CDR3 is 14 amino acids long. The CDR3 sequence: CASSYGTGSQPQHF. In nucleotides, the CDR3 is TGTGCCAGCAGTTACGGGACAGGGAGTCAGCCCCAGCATTTT.

This chain connects TRBV7-9 to TRBJ2-7; TRBD1 aligns across 8 bases. V was pared by 5 bases and J by 5 bases, with 11 bases of the junction left unmatched. The CDR3 covers 15 residues. Germline V gene sequence: CDR1 SEHNR, CDR2 FQNEAQ (reference sequence). The CDR3 reads CASSRVQGALNEQYF. CDR3 nucleotides: TGTGCCAGCAGCCGCGTGCAGGGGGCTTTGAACGAGCAGTACTTC.

The chain links TRBV5-1 to TRBJ2-5; TRBD2 agrees at 7 bases. This CDR3 has 15 residues. CDR1 and CDR2 (germline): SGHRS, YFSETQ. J gave up 5 bases and V 0 bases, and 7 bases lay outside the gene matches. The CDR3 sequence: CASSLVGGGAETQYF. In DNA, the CDR3 is TGCGCCAGCAGCTTGGTTGGCGGGGGTGCGGAGACCCAGTACTTC.

The rearrangement joins TRBV6-5 to TRBJ2-7; 8 nucleotides agree with TRBD2. V trimming: 7 bases; J trimming: 3 bases; junction bases outside the gene matches: 11. The germline V gene encodes CDR1 MNHEY and CDR2 SVGAGI. The CDR3 runs 15 residues. CDR3 residues: CASTLLFGGDYEQYF. In nucleotides, the CDR3 is TGTGCCAGCACCCTCCTCTTCGGGGGGGACTACGAGCAGTACTTC.